A selection of T cell receptor beta chains follows, all from one sample in a study of blood T cells in healthy people across ages. TCRdb reprocessed the 5' RACE reads with MiXCR, giving one entry per CDR3 protein. This table holds 950,000 to 1,200,000 distinct CDR3 sequences, roughly two fifths found once. Sample: blood. These receptors came from a man between 18 and 29 years old in good health. Each CDR3 is given with its conserved first and last residue. D genes are given only for firm matches. Clone size is stated in some rows and not others, as once, few, many or a class when expanded.

>.|TRBJ2-5|TRBD2|TRBV7-9
TGTGCCAGCAGCTTTTCACTAGCGGGGGAAGCCTACAATGAGCAGTACTTC
CASSFSLAGEAYNEQYF
>few|TRBJ2-7|.|TRBV27
TGTGCCAGCAGTTTTGGGGGGAGGCCCTACGAGCAGTACTTC
CASSFGGRPYEQYF
>few|TRBJ2-1|.|TRBV12-3/TRBV12-4
TGTGCCAGCGGGCGGTTCCGGTTCTTC
CASGRFRFF
>.|TRBJ2-1|.|TRBV7-3
TGTGCCAGCAGCTTTCTCGGGGGGCCCAATGAGCAGTTCTTC
CASSFLGGPNEQFF
>.|TRBJ1-5|.|TRBV4-1
TGCGCCAGCAGCCAATTGCGAGGGGTCAATCAGCCCCAGCATTTT
CASSQLRGVNQPQHF
>.|TRBJ2-3|.|TRBV27
TGTGCCAGCAGTTCATTAGCGGCAGATACGCAGTATTTT
CASSSLAADTQYF
>.|TRBJ1-1|.|TRBV30
TGTGCCTGGAGTGTACCGAGGGAATGGGGCACTGAAGCTTTCTTT
CAWSVPREWGTEAFF
>.|TRBJ1-2|.|TRBV6-1
TGTGCCAGCAGGGAAGAGACAGGCCTCTATGGCTACACCTTC
CASREETGLYGYTF
>few|TRBJ2-3|.|TRBV12-3/TRBV12-4
TGTGCCAGCAGTCCGAGAGACGTAACTAGCACAGATACGCAGTATTTT
CASSPRDVTSTDTQYF
>.|TRBJ2-4|.|TRBV20-1
TGCAGTACTAGAGGGATAAGAGGCAATCAGGCCAAAAACATTCAGTACTTC
CSTRGIRGNQAKNIQYF
>.|TRBJ2-1|.|TRBV7-2
TGTGCCAGCAGCTTAGCACAGACAGGTTACAATGAGCAGTTCTTC
CASSLAQTGYNEQFF
>.|TRBJ2-7|TRBD1|TRBV20-1
TGCAGTGCCACAGGGACAGGTTCCTACAATGAGCAGTACTTC
CSATGTGSYNEQYF
>.|TRBJ2-5|.|TRBV6-2/TRBV6-3
TGTGCCAGCAGATTTCAGGGAGGAAGAGAGACCCAGTACTTC
CASRFQGGRETQYF
>.|TRBJ2-1|TRBD2|TRBV5-4
TGTGCCAGCAGCTCCGTAGCGGGGCAACATGAGCAGTTCTTC
CASSSVAGQHEQFF
>few|TRBJ2-7|TRBD1|TRBV3-1
TGTGCCAGCAGGGGGCTTACCGGGACAGGATCCTACGAGCAGTACTTC
CASRGLTGTGSYEQYF
>.|TRBJ1-2|TRBD1|TRBV6-2/TRBV6-3
TGTGCCAGCAGTTACTCTCACCCTCGACAGGGCGACTATGGCTACACCTTC
CASSYSHPRQGDYGYTF
>.|TRBJ2-1|TRBD2|TRBV18
TGTGCCAGCTCACCACCGTCGAGACTAGCGGGGGGTTACAATGAGCAGTTCTTC
CASSPPSRLAGGYNEQFF
>many|TRBJ2-3|TRBD2|TRBV27
TGTGCCAGCAGTCCAAGCGGGGGGATCACAGATACGCAGTATTTT
CASSPSGGITDTQYF
>.|TRBJ2-7|.|TRBV14
TGTGCCAGCAGCCATCCTGGGTGGCTCAATGAGCAGTACTTC
CASSHPGWLNEQYF
>few|TRBJ2-5|.|TRBV4-1
TGCGCCAGCAGACGTCTTACAGGTGCCATTTACCAAGAGACCCAGTACTTC
CASRRLTGAIYQETQYF
>.|TRBJ2-5|TRBD1|TRBV6-2/TRBV6-3
TGTGCCAGCACCCAGGGACAGGGGTTCCAAGAGACCCAGTACTTC
CASTQGQGFQETQYF
>few|TRBJ2-6|.|TRBV6-5
TGTGCCAGCAGTTACTCGGACTCTGGGGCCAACGTCCTGACTTTC
CASSYSDSGANVLTF
>.|TRBJ2-7|.|TRBV6-2/TRBV6-3
TGTGCCAGCCGGGAGCAGGCCTCCTACGAGCAGTACTTC
CASREQASYEQYF
>.|TRBJ2-7|.|TRBV27
TGTGCCGGCAGTTTATCAGGCGAATCGTACAATGAGCAGTACTTC
CAGSLSGESYNEQYF
>.|TRBJ1-1|.|TRBV3-1
TGTGCCAGCAGCCAAGCCCGTACTGTCACTGAAGCTTTCTTT
CASSQARTVTEAFF
>.|TRBJ1-1|.|TRBV10-3
TGTGCCATCAGTGAGTCTACAGGCCCCACTGAAGCTTTCTTT
CAISESTGPTEAFF
>few|TRBJ2-1|.|TRBV20-1
TGCAGTGCTAGAGGTTACAATTACAATGAGCAGTTCTTC
CSARGYNYNEQFF